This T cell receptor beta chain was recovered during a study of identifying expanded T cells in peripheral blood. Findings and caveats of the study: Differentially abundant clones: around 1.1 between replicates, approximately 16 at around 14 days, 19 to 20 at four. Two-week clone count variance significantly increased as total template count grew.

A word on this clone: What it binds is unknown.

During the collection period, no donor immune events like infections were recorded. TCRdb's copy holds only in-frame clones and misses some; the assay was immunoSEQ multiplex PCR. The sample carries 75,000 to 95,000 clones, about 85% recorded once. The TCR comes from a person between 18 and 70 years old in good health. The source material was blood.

Here the CDR3 DNA reads TGTGCCAGTAGTATGACAGGGCAAACCGGGGAGCTGTTTTTT. It codes for CASSMTGQTGELFF. V usage is TRBV19 and J usage is TRBJ2-2; 7 bases fit TRBD1. The CDR3 spans 14 residues. Unmatched junction bases numbered 3, after V lost 3 bases and J lost 5 bases. Germline CDR1 and CDR2: LNHDA and SQIVND (reference sequence).